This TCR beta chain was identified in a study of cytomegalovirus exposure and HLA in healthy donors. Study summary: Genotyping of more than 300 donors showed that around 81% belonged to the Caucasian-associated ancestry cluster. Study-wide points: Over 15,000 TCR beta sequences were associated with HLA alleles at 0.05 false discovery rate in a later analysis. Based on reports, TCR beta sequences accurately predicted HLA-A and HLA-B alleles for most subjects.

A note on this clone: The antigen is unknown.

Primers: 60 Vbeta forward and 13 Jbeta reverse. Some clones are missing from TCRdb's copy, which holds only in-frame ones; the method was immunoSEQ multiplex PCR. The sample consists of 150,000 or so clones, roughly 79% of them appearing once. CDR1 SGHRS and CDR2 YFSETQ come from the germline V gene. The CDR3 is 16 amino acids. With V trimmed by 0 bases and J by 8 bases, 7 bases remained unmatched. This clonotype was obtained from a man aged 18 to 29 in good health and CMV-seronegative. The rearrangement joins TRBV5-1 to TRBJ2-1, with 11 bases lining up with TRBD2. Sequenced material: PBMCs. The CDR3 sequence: CASSLAILAGEDEQFF. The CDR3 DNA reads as TGCGCCAGCAGCTTGGCGATACTAGCGGGGGAAGATGAGCAGTTCTTC.